The 26 T cell receptor beta chains reported below all come from one sample, sequenced in a study of blood T cells in healthy people across ages. Next came a second PCR, run for about 7 to 12 cycles, which used a sample-barcoded 5' primer along with a J-beta primer mix. MiXCR, run by TCRdb on the 5' RACE reads, gives a single entry per CDR3 protein. The sample includes about 670,000 distinct CDR3 sequences, 35% to 50% of them seen just once. The sequencing sample was made of blood. All receptors come from an older man in good health.

This clonotype was seen ten or more times. The chain combines TRBV6-2 or TRBV6-3 with TRBJ2-7; D might be TRBD1 (5 bases). Germline V gives CDR1 MNHEY, CDR2 SVGEGT. The CDR3 has 16 amino acids. The germline V and J ends were trimmed by 8 bases and 1 base, with 21 bases remaining between them. CDR3 coding DNA: TGTGCCAGCGCCGTAAGGATGGAGACAGCATCCTACGAGCAGTACTTC. Protein: CASAVRMETASYEQYF.

The chain links TRBV6-2 or TRBV6-3 to TRBJ2-3; D gene unclear. V dropped 8 bases and J dropped 0 bases, with 6 bases sitting between them. Germline assignment: CDR1 MNHEY and CDR2 SVGEGT. This CDR3 has 12 amino acids. The chain's CDR3 is CASDGSTDTQYF. CDR3 bases: TGTGCCAGCGACGGCAGCACAGATACGCAGTATTTT.

The chain uses TRBV7-2 and TRBJ2-5; TRBD2 might be the D (5 bases). Looked up from germline, CDR1 is SGHTA and CDR2 is FQGNSA. The CDR3 totals 13 residues. V was cut by 0 bases and J by 11 bases, with 13 bases left in between. The CDR3 DNA reads TGTGCCAGCAGCTTAGCGGCGCCTCGCGGGCAGTACTTC. It codes for CASSLAAPRGQYF. Full variable domain (missing parts from reference TRBV7-2 and TRBJ2-5): GAGVSQSPSNKVTEKGKDVELRCDPISGHTALYWYRQSLGQGLEFLIYFQGNSAPDKSGLPSDRFSAERTGGSVSTLTIQRTQQEDSAVYLCASSLAAPRGQYFGPGTRLLVL.

This sequence joins TRBV20-1 and TRBJ2-1, with TRBD2 as a possible D gene (6 bases). CDR1 and CDR2 from the germline V gene are DFQATT and SNEGSKA (reference sequence). Trimming took 1 base from V and 5 from J, leaving 15 bases between them. The CDR3 totals 15 residues. The CDR3 sequence is CSARGRAVENNEQFF. The CDR3, as DNA: TGCAGTGCTAGAGGGAGGGCGGTGGAAAACAATGAGCAGTTCTTC.

The table lists this clonotype with many counts. This chain uses TRBV7-2 with TRBJ2-5; D unresolved. The germline gives CDR1 SGHTA, CDR2 FQGNSA. Between the trimmed V and J ends, which lost 5 bases and 4 bases, there was a span of 11 bases. The CDR3 runs to 13 residues. The CDR3 DNA follows: TGTGCCAGCAGCCGAGACACAAGAGAGACCCAGTACTTC. It translates to CASSRDTRETQYF.

This clonotype was seen more than once but under ten times. This chain joins TRBV6-2 or TRBV6-3 and TRBJ2-1, with D perhaps TRBD2 (6 bases). The germline V gene encodes CDR1 MNHEY and CDR2 SVGEGT. Trimming cost V 5 bases and J 0 bases, with 11 bases left between them. CDR3 length equals 15 residues. The CDR3 is CASSNWEVSYNEQFF. The CDR3, as DNA: TGTGCCAGCAGTAACTGGGAGGTCTCCTACAATGAGCAGTTCTTC.

This clonotype came up a few times. This chain joins TRBV7-2 and TRBJ2-6; D remains ambiguous. V was cut by 5 bases and J by 0 bases, with 8 bases left in between. Germline V gene lookup returns CDR1 SGHTA and CDR2 FQGNSA. The CDR3 totals 15 residues. The DNA for the CDR3 is TGTGCCAGCAGCGGACGGCGCTCTGGGGCCAACGTCCTGACTTTC. Encoded protein: CASSGRRSGANVLTF.

This clonotype was recorded many times. The chain has TRBV6-1 and TRBJ2-3, with 9 bases matching TRBD2. From germline, CDR1 is MNHNS and CDR2 SASEGT. This CDR3 has 18 amino acids. The J segment lost 2 bases and the V segment lost 6 bases, leaving 15 bases of the junction unmatched. As DNA, the CDR3 is TGTGCCAGCAGCTCCCACCTGACAGCGGGGGGCTTCACAGATACGCAGTATTTT. Translation: CASSSHLTAGGFTDTQYF.

This clonotype has only a few counts. The chain has TRBV3-1 and TRBJ2-1, with 9 bases matching TRBD2. CDR1 LGHDT and CDR2 YNNKEL come from the germline V gene (reference sequence). The CDR3 contains 16 residues. V gave up 2 bases and J gave up 5 bases; unmatched junction bases: 7. The CDR3 spells CASSQLLAGGDNEQFF. DNA of the CDR3: TGTGCCAGCAGCCAATTATTGGCGGGAGGGGACAATGAGCAGTTCTTC.

J is TRBJ2-7 and V is TRBV7-2, with D tentatively TRBD1 or TRBD2 (5 bases each). The V and J ends lost 1 base and 4 bases respectively, with 14 bases between them. CDR3 length equals 15 residues. Germline V gene sequence: CDR1 SGHTA, CDR2 FQGNSA. DNA for the CDR3: TGTGCCAGCAGCTTAGACCGGGACCGGTTATACGAGCAGTACTTC. It is translated as CASSLDRDRLYEQYF. Combining the CDR3 with reference TRBV7-2 and TRBJ2-7 gives the whole variable domain GAGVSQSPSNKVTEKGKDVELRCDPISGHTALYWYRQSLGQGLEFLIYFQGNSAPDKSGLPSDRFSAERTGGSVSTLTIQRTQQEDSAVYLCASSLDRDRLYEQYFGPGTRLTVT.

This clonotype was seen only a few times. The rearrangement joins TRBV6-2 or TRBV6-3 to TRBJ2-6; perhaps TRBD1 as D (6 bases). The CDR3 sequence is 14 residues long. V shed 7 bases and J shed 2 bases, with 9 bases lying between them. CDR1 and CDR2 from the germline V gene are MNHEY and SVGEGT. CDR3 in amino acids: CASTRTAGANVLTF. The CDR3, as DNA: TGTGCCAGCACCAGGACAGCTGGGGCCAACGTCCTGACTTTC.

J is TRBJ2-1 and V is TRBV5-1; D is unresolved. CDR1 SGHRS and CDR2 YFSETQ come from the germline V gene. This CDR3 region has 14 residues. V shed 0 bases and J shed 4 bases, with 8 bases lying between them. The CDR3 loop is CASSLETVYNEQFF. For the CDR3, the DNA is TGCGCCAGCAGCTTGGAGACCGTTTACAATGAGCAGTTCTTC.

The table lists this clonotype with a count of one. The V gene is TRBV5-1, the J gene TRBJ2-3; the D gene could be TRBD1 or TRBD2 (5 bases each). This CDR3 has 14 amino acids. Germline-derived CDR1 and CDR2 are SGHRS and YFSETQ. Trimming stripped 1 base from V and 2 bases from J, with 8 bases between. As DNA, the CDR3 is TGCGCCAGCAGCTTGATGGGACCCACAGATACGCAGTATTTT. Amino acid sequence: CASSLMGPTDTQYF.

The V call is TRBV9, the J call TRBJ2-2; 10 bases fit TRBD1. V shed 4 bases and J 4 bases; nucleotides not matched to a gene: 7. CDR3 length: 16 amino acids. Looked up from germline, CDR1 is SGDLS and CDR2 is YYNGEE. The CDR3 nucleotides are TGTGCCAGCAGCACCCGACAGGGGGCTATCACCGGGGAGCTGTTTTTT. As protein: CASSTRQGAITGELFF.

The table lists this clonotype with a few counts. The chain combines TRBV6-2 or TRBV6-3 with TRBJ2-3, with 9 bases aligning to TRBD2. V was pared by 5 bases and J by 4 bases, with 10 bases of the junction left unmatched. Germline V gene lookup returns CDR1 MNHEY and CDR2 SVGEGT. The CDR3 covers 16 residues. CDR3 coding DNA: TGTGCCAGCAGTAGAGGACTAGCGCTTCCTCCAGATACGCAGTATTTT. Translation: CASSRGLALPPDTQYF.

The chain combines TRBV5-4 with TRBJ2-1; no definite D call. The CDR3 consists of 12 residues. V lost 1 base and J lost 14, with 13 bases in between. Germline V gene data show CDR1 as SGHNT and CDR2 as YYREEE (reference sequence). The CDR3 region has the DNA TGTGCCAGCAGCTTGAACCCCACCCGGGAGTTCTTC. Translated: CASSLNPTREFF.

The V and J genes are TRBV7-9 and TRBJ2-5; D is perhaps TRBD2 (6 bases). The CDR3 is 15 amino acids. The germline V gene has CDR1 SEHNR and CDR2 FQNEAQ (reference sequence). With 5 bases removed from V and 1 base from J, the gap between germline ends came to 14 bases. The CDR3 here is CASSQLGGFQETQYF. The CDR3 DNA reads TGTGCCAGCAGCCAGTTGGGGGGATTCCAAGAGACCCAGTACTTC.

V is TRBV20-1 and J is TRBJ2-1; D is perhaps TRBD2 (5 bases). Near its end, the DNA agrees better with TRBJ2-7, so the J call may be wrong. Germline CDR1 reads DFQATT; CDR2 reads SNEGSKA (reference sequence). This CDR3 contains 16 residues. CDR3 in DNA: TGCAGTGCTAGAGATCTCCGGGGTGGCTCCTACAATGAGCAGTACTTC. Translating gives CSARDLRGGSYNEQYF.

This clonotype showed up just a few times. J is TRBJ2-1 and V is TRBV28; 10 bases agree with TRBD2. Germline CDR1 is MDHEN and CDR2 is SYDVKM. This CDR3 comprises 15 residues. Trimming at V came to 6 bases and at J to 4 bases, leaving 6 bases not matched to a gene. The CDR3 coding sequence is TGTGCCAGCAGCCGCGGACTAGCGGATTACAATGAGCAGTTCTTC. It specifies CASSRGLADYNEQFF.

Turning to this clonotype: This sequence may be a read error, since a much larger clone differs from it by one base. V gene TRBV6-1 combines with J gene TRBJ2-3; TRBD2 matches 11 bases. Germline CDR1 is MNHNS and CDR2 is SASEGT. J gave up 0 bases and V 5 bases, and 10 bases lay outside the gene matches. The CDR3 is 18 residues long. CDR3 sequence: CASSKLAGGRSSTDTQYF. The CDR3 nucleotides are TGTGCCAGCAGTAAGCTAGCGGGGGGAAGGTCTAGCACAGATACGCAGTATTTT.

This clonotype was detected only a few times. The rearrangement uses TRBV29-1 and TRBJ2-5, with 7 bases lining up with TRBD2. The germline V gene has CDR1 SQVTM and CDR2 ANQGSEA. The CDR3 extends over 14 amino acids. V trimming: 3 bases; J trimming: 1 base; junction bases outside the gene matches: 5. CDR3 amino acids: CSVDPGGSQETQYF. In nucleotides, the CDR3 is TGCAGCGTTGACCCCGGGGGGAGCCAAGAGACCCAGTACTTC.

V is TRBV3-1 and J is TRBJ1-2, with no clear D. The CDR3 contains 17 residues. Germline V lookup: CDR1 LGHDT, CDR2 YNNKEL (reference sequence). With 0 bases removed from V and 8 bases from J, the gap between germline ends came to 22 bases. The CDR3 reads CASSQDTRPSYMGGYTF. The CDR3 coding sequence is TGTGCCAGCAGCCAAGATACCCGGCCTTCTTATATGGGGGGCTACACCTTC.

A note on this clonotype: One end of the junction varies from germline; a read error may be responsible. The rearrangement joins TRBV5-1 to TRBJ1-6; 7 bases line up with TRBD1. This CDR3 has 14 amino acids. CDR1 is SGHRS and CDR2 is YFSETQ in the germline V gene. This CDR3 reads CASRLGQQNSPLHF. The CDR3 DNA is TGCGCCAGCAGGTTGGGACAGCAAAATTCACCCCTCCACTTT.

The sample holds a few counts of this clonotype. The chain employs TRBV20-1 and TRBJ1-5; D perhaps matches TRBD1 (6 bases). The germline CDR1 and CDR2 sequences are DFQATT and SNEGSKA (reference sequence). Trimming took 4 bases from V and 2 from J, leaving 9 bases between them. The length of the CDR3 is 13 residues. The chain's CDR3 is CSAIKGGNQPQHF. CDR3 in DNA: TGCAGTGCTATAAAGGGGGGCAATCAGCCCCAGCATTTT.

This clonotype was seen more than once but under ten times. J is TRBJ2-3 and V is TRBV12-3 or TRBV12-4; D is undetermined. The CDR3 spans 14 residues. V was clipped by 7 bases and J by 0 bases, with 11 bases between them. DNA of the CDR3: TGTGCCAGCACTCAAGGACCAAGCACAGATACGCAGTATTTT. Its translation is CASTQGPSTDTQYF.

This chain links TRBV30 with TRBJ2-7, with 11 positions matching TRBD2. Germline CDR1 and CDR2: GTSNPN and SVGIG (reference sequence). CDR3 length equals 16 residues. Unmatched junction bases numbered 7, after V lost 3 bases and J lost 0 bases. The CDR3 is CAWRGLAGGPSYEQYF. CDR3 nucleotide sequence: TGTGCCTGGAGAGGGCTAGCGGGAGGACCCTCCTACGAGCAGTACTTC.